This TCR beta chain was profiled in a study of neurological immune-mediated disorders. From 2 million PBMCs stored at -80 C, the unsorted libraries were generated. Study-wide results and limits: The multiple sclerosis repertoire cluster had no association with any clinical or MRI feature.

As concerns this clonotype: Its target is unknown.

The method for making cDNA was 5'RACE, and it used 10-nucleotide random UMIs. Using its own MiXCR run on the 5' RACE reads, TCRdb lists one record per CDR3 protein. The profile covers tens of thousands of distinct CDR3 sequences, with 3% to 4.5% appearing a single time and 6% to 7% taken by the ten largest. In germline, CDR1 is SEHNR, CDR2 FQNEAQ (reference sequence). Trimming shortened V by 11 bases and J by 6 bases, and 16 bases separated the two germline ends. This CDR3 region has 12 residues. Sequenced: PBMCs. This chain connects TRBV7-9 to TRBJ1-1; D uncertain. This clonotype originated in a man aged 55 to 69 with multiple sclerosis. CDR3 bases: TGTGCCGCCGCGGGCGGGAGTTCTGAAGCTTTCTTT. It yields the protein CAAAGGSSEAFF.